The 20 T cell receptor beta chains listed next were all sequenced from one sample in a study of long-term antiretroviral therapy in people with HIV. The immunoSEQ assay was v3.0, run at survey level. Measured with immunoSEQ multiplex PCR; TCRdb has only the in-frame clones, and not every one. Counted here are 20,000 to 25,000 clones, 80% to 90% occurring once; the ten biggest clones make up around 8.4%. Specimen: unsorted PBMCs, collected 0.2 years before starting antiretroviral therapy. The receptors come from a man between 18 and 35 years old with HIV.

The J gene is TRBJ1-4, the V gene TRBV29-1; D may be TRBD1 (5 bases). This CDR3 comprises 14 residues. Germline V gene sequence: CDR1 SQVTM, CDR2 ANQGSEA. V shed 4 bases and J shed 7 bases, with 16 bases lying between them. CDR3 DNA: TGCAGCGTTGGAGGTGGGCAGGGATTTGAAAAACTGTTTTTT. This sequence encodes CSVGGGQGFEKLFF.

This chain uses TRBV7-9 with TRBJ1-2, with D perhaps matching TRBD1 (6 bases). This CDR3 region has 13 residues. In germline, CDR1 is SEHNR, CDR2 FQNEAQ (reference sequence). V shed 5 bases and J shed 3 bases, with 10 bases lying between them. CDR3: CASSTQGHYGYTF. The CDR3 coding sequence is TGTGCCAGCAGCACACAGGGCCACTATGGCTACACCTTC.

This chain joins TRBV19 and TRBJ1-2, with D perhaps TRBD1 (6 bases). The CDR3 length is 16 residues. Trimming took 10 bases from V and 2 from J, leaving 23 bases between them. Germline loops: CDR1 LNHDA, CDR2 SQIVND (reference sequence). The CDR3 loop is CATRGEGVMSNYGYTF. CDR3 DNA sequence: TGTGCCACTCGAGGAGAGGGGGTTATGTCGAACTATGGCTACACCTTC.

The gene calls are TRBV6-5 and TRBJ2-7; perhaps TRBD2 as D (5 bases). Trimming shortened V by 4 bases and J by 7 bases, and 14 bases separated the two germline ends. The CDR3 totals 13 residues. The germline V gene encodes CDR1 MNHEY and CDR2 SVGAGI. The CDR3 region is CASSSRARGEQYF. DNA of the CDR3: TGTGCCAGCAGTTCTCGGGCCCGAGGGGAGCAGTACTTC.

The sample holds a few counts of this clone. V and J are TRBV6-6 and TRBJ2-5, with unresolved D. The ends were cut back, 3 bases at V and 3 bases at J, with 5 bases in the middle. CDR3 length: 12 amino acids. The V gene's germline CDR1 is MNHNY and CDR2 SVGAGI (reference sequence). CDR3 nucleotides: TGTGCCAGCAGTTATGGGAAAGAGACCCAGTACTTC. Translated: CASSYGKETQYF.

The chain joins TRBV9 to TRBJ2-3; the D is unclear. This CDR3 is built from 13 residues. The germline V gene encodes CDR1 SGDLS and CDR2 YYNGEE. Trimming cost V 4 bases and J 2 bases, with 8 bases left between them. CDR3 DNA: TGTGCCAGCAGCCTCGAACCCACAGATACGCAGTATTTT. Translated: CASSLEPTDTQYF.

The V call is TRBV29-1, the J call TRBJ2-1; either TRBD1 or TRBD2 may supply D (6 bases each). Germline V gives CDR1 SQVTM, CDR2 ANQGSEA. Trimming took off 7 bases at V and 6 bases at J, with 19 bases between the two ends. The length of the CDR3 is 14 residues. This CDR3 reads CSGTERAGGNEQFF. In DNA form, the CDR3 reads TGCAGCGGGACAGAGCGGGCCGGGGGCAATGAGCAGTTCTTC.

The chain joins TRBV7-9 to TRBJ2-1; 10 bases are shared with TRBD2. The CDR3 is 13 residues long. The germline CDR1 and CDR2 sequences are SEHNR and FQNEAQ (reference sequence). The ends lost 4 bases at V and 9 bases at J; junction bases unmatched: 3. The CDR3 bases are TGTGCCAGCAGCTCTAGCGGGAGCTTTGAGCAGTTCTTC. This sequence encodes CASSSSGSFEQFF.

The CDR3 is CASSLSKRQETQYF. The CDR3 DNA follows: TGTGCCAGCAGTTTATCGAAAAGACAAGAGACCCAGTACTTC. The chain uses TRBV27 and TRBJ2-5; D unresolved. CDR1 is MNHEY and CDR2 is SMNVEV in the germline V gene (reference sequence). The V end lost 0 bases, the J end lost 2 bases, and 7 bases lay between the germline ends. The CDR3 is 14 residues long.

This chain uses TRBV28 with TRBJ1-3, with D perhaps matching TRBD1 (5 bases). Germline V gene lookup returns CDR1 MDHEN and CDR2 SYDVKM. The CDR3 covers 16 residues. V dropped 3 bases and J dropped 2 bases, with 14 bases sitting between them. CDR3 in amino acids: CASSFNGGSTGNTIYF. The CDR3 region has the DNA TGTGCCAGCAGTTTTAATGGGGGAAGCACTGGAAACACCATATATTTT.

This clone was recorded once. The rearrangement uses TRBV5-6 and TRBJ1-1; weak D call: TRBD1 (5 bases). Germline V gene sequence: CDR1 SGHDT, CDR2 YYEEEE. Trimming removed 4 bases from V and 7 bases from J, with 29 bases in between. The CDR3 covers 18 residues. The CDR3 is CASSLRPWGLEGSSEAFF. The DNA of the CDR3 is TGTGCCAGCAGCCTCAGACCTTGGGGCTTAGAAGGGTCGAGTGAAGCTTTCTTT.

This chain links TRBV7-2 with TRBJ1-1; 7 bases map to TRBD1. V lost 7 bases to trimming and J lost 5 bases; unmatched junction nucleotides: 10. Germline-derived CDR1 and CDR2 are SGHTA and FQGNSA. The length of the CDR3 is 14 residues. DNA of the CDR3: TGTGCCAGCATTTTTCAGGGGGGCAGGACTGAAGCTTTCTTT. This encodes CASIFQGGRTEAFF.

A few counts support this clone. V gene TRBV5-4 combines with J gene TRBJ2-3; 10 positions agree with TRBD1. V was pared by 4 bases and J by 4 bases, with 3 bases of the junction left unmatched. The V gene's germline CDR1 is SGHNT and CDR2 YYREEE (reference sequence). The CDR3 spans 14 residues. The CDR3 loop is CASSTGQGADTQYF. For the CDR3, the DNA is TGTGCCAGCAGCACTGGACAGGGGGCAGATACGCAGTATTTT.

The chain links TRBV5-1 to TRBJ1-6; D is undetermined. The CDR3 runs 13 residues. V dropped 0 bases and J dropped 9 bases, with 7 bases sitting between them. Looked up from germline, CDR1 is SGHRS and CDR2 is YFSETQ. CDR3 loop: CASSLDVGSPLHF. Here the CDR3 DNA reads TGCGCCAGCAGCTTGGATGTTGGTTCACCCCTCCACTTT.

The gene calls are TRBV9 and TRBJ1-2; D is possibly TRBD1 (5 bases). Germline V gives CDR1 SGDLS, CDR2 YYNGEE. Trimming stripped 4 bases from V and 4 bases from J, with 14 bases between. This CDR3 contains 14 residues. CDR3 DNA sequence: TGTGCCAGCAGCCCGTATGGAGGGGTCTATGGCTACACCTTC. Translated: CASSPYGGVYGYTF.

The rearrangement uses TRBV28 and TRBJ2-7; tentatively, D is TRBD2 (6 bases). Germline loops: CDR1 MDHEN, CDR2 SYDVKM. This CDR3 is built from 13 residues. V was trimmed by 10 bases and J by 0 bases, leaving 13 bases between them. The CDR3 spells CATLTRSSYEQYF. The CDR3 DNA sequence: TGTGCCACCCTGACTAGGAGCTCCTACGAGCAGTACTTC.

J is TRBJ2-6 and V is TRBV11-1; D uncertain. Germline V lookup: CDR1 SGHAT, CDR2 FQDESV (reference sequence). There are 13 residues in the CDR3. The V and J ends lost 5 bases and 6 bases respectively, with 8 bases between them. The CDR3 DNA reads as TGTGCCAGCAGCCACATAGAGGCCAACGTCCTGACTTTC. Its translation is CASSHIEANVLTF. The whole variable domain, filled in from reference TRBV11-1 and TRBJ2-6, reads EAEVAQSPRYKITEKSQAVAFWCDPISGHATLYWYRQILGQGPELLVQFQDESVVDDSQLPKDRFSAERLKGVDSTLKIQPAELGDSAMYLCASSHIEANVLTFGAGSRLTVL.

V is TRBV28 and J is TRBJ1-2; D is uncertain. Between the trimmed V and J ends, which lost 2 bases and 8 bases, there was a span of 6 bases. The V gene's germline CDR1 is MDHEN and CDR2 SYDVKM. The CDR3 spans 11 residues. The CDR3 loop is CASSLRRGYTF. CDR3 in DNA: TGTGCCAGCAGTTTAAGGAGGGGCTACACCTTC.

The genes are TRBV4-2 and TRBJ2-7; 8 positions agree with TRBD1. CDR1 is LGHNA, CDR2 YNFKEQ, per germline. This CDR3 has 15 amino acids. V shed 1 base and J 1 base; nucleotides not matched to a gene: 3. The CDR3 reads CASSQGTGWSYEQYF. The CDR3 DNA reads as TGTGCCAGCAGCCAAGGGACAGGGTGGTCCTACGAGCAGTACTTC.

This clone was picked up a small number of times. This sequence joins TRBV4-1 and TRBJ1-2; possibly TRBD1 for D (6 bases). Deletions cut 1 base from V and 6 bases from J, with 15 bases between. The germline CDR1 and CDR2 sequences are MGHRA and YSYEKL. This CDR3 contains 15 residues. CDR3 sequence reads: CASSQGARGVNGYTF. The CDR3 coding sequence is TGCGCCAGCAGCCAAGGGGCCAGGGGAGTGAATGGCTACACCTTC.